This is a list of T cell receptor beta chains from one sample in a study of brain T cells in children with intractable seizures. Repertoires were generated with immunoSEQ multiplex PCR, while TCRdb's copy carries only in-frame clones and drops some. The table lists hundreds of thousands of clones, 93% of them singletons. The specimen was peripheral blood, collected roughly 5 months after surgery. The receptors derive from a boy under two years old with tuberous sclerosis and intractable seizures. Each CDR3 is given with its conserved first and last residue. The order of the fields is D gene, clone size, CDR3 length, J gene, V gene, CDR3 DNA, CDR3 protein. The D gene is left open where the match is weak. Some rows have no size entry. The others give once, few or many, or a class for an expanded clone.

.	once	15	TRBJ2-6	TRBV5-1	TGCGCCAGCAGCCCCCGGAACTCTGGGGCCAACGTCCTGACTTTC	CASSPRNSGANVLTF
TRBD2	.	17	TRBJ2-7	TRBV19	TGTGCCAGTAGTTCCCTCGGGGGGTTAGGACTAGCCTACGAGCAGTACTTC	CASSSLGGLGLAYEQYF
.	.	12	TRBJ2-7	TRBV5-6	TGTGCCAGCAGCTTAGGGCGGATCGAGCAGTACTTC	CASSLGRIEQYF
.	.	13	TRBJ1-2	TRBV6-2/TRBV6-3	TGTGCCAGCAGTTACTCGGAAGTCTATGGCTACACCTTC	CASSYSEVYGYTF
TRBD1	.	12	TRBJ1-1	TRBV2	TGTGCCAGTAGGCAGGGGGCCACTGAAGCTTTCTTT	CASRQGATEAFF
.	.	13	TRBJ2-5	TRBV27	TGTGCCAGCAGTTTATGGGTCGGGGAGACCCAGTACTTC	CASSLWVGETQYF
.	.	17	TRBJ1-5	TRBV6-1	TGTGCCAGCAGTGCCCCAAGGCAGGGGTATAGCAATCAGCCCCAGCATTTT	CASSAPRQGYSNQPQHF
.	.	14	TRBJ2-3	TRBV6-5	TGTGCCAGCAATGCAGGGAGGAGCACAGATACGCAGTATTTT	CASNAGRSTDTQYF
TRBD2	.	15	TRBJ2-7	TRBV4-1	TGCGCCAGCAGCCAAGGGGAGGGAGTGGGCTACGAGCAGTACTTC	CASSQGEGVGYEQYF
.	.	15	TRBJ1-1	TRBV5-1	TGCGCCAGCAGCTTGGTCGGGGGGCGCGGCACTGAAGCTTTCTTT	CASSLVGGRGTEAFF
TRBD2	.	14	TRBJ2-7	TRBV30	TGTGCCTGGACTAGCGGGGGGCTCTCCTACGAGCAGTACTTC	CAWTSGGLSYEQYF
TRBD2	once	14	TRBJ2-1	TRBV19	TGTGCCAGTAGTATGTCTAGCGGGGGATTTGGGGAGTTCTTC	CASSMSSGGFGEFF
TRBD1	.	17	TRBJ2-1	TRBV7-3	TGTGCCAGCAGCTTAATTTCAGGGGGTAGCTCCTACAATGAGCAGTTCTTC	CASSLISGGSSYNEQFF
TRBD1	.	15	TRBJ1-1	TRBV29-1	TGCAGCGTGCCGCTGGGACAGGGGGTCGGCACTGAAGCTTTCTTT	CSVPLGQGVGTEAFF
.	.	15	TRBJ1-5	TRBV4-2	TGTGCCAGCAGCCGATGGAGGCGGCTCAATCAGCCCCAGCATTTT	CASSRWRRLNQPQHF
.	few	16	TRBJ1-6	TRBV7-9	TGTGCCAGCAGCTTAGGCGTAAGCTCCTATAATTCACCCCTCCACTTT	CASSLGVSSYNSPLHF
TRBD1	.	16	TRBJ1-4	TRBV6-1	TGTGCCAGCACTGAAGTTGGGGCAGGGGGCTTCGGAAAACTGTTTTTT	CASTEVGAGGFGKLFF
.	.	21	TRBJ1-2	TRBV4-1	TGCGCCAGCAGCCAAGGGTTGCTCCGGACGGGCACACTGAGTATCAACTATGGCTACACCTTC	CASSQGLLRTGTLSINYGYTF
TRBD2	.	15	TRBJ2-3	TRBV11-2	TGTGCCAGCAGCGAGACGCCCGGGCTAGCGGGAGGGCAGTATTTT	CASSETPGLAGGQYF
.	.	14	TRBJ2-7	TRBV7-2	TGTGCCAGCAGCTTAGAGCCTACCCTCTACGAGCAGTACTTC	CASSLEPTLYEQYF
TRBD1	.	15	TRBJ1-1	TRBV30	TGTGCCTGGAGTCAGCCAGGGGGCATGAACACTGAAGCTTTCTTT	CAWSQPGGMNTEAFF
.	.	14	TRBJ2-6	TRBV6-5	TGTGCCAGCAGTCTAATCTCTGGGGCCAACGTCCTGACTTTC	CASSLISGANVLTF
.	.	13	TRBJ2-7	TRBV24-1	TGTGCCACCAGTATTGCAGGGAGAGACGAGCAGTACTTC	CATSIAGRDEQYF
.	few	13	TRBJ2-4	TRBV12-3/TRBV12-4	TGTGCCAGCAGCCACATAGCCAAAAACATTCAGTACTTC	CASSHIAKNIQYF
.	.	14	TRBJ2-6	TRBV30	TGTGCCTGGAGTGGATACTCTGGGGCCAACGTCCTGACTTTC	CAWSGYSGANVLTF
.	.	13	TRBJ1-1	TRBV11-3	TGTGCCAGCAGCTTAGATCCCAGGGGCGAAGCTTTCTTT	CASSLDPRGEAFF
.	.	14	TRBJ2-7	TRBV28	TGTGCCAGCAGGAACCTCGGGACATCCTACGAGCAGTACTTC	CASRNLGTSYEQYF
.	.	12	TRBJ2-1	TRBV5-6	TGTGCCAGCAGCCCACAGGGTAGTGAGCAGTTCTTC	CASSPQGSEQFF
.	.	14	TRBJ1-4	TRBV19	TGTGCCACCCGAAAGGGTTGGGGGACTGAAAAACTGTTTTTT	CATRKGWGTEKLFF